These 2 T cell receptor beta chains were all obtained from the same sample, sequenced in a study of pediatric ulcerative colitis. Assay: immunoSEQ multiplex PCR; the TCRdb copy retains only in-frame clones and omits some. The table shows 30,000 to 40,000 clones, with roughly 81% occurring only once. One to two pinch biopsies were taken from the rectum during colonoscopy. The sample consisted of gut tissue. Source of these receptors: a boy between 10 and 17 years old with mild ulcerative colitis.

This clone was seen only once. The rearrangement joins TRBV19 to TRBJ2-1; TRBD2 agrees at 12 bases. The CDR3 length is 15 residues. Germline V gene sequence: CDR1 LNHDA, CDR2 SQIVND (reference sequence). Trimming removed 6 bases from V and 7 bases from J; junction bases left unmatched: 7. CDR3 residues: CASRGLAGGQNEQFF. For the CDR3, the DNA is TGTGCCAGTAGAGGGCTAGCGGGGGGGCAGAATGAGCAGTTCTTC.

This clone was counted a single time. The chain employs TRBV7-8 and TRBJ2-3, with 14 bases fitting TRBD2. The CDR3 length is 16 residues. J was trimmed by 6 bases and V by 2 bases; bases with no gene match: 4. CDR1 is SGHVS and CDR2 is FQNEAQ in the germline V gene. The CDR3 reads CASSLRLAGGLDTQYF. CDR3 coding DNA: TGTGCCAGCAGCTTAAGACTAGCGGGGGGGCTTGATACGCAGTATTTT.